The 30 T cell receptor beta chains listed next were all sequenced from one sample in a study of T cells in Graves' hyperthyroidism and ophthalmopathy. Template material for amplifying TCR beta CDR3 regions consisted of RNA transcripts. The TCR CDR3 first-round RT-PCR relied on the HTBI primer set. TCRdb fed the multiplex PCR reads into MiXCR, producing one record per CDR3 protein. The data contain roughly 500,000 distinct CDR3 sequences, under 25% of them singletons. The sample consisted of blood. The receptor set was obtained from a woman in her 70s with Graves' ophthalmopathy.

The chain combines TRBV19 with TRBJ2-1, with 13 bases matching TRBD2. The CDR3 is made up of 15 amino acids. V lost 9 bases and J lost 10; bases outside the gene matches: 12. The germline CDR1 and CDR2 sequences are LNHDA and SQIVND (reference sequence). Here the CDR3 DNA reads TGTGCCAGCGCAATGACTAGCGGGAGGCTTGGGGAGCAGTTCTTC. Residues: CASAMTSGRLGEQFF.

This clonotype was observed a handful of times. The chain carries TRBV30 and TRBJ2-2; D is uncertain. V lost 2 bases to trimming and J lost 2 bases, with 6 bases between them. Per the germline V gene, CDR1 is GTSNPN and CDR2 is SVGIG (reference sequence). CDR3 length: 13 residues. As DNA, the CDR3 is TGTGCCTGGAGTAAGGGCAACACCGGGGAGCTGTTTTTT. It specifies CAWSKGNTGELFF.

The V gene is TRBV19, the J gene TRBJ2-1; 11 bases match TRBD2. V dropped 6 bases and J dropped 10; count of bases not matched to a gene: 8. CDR1 is LNHDA, CDR2 SQIVND, per germline (reference sequence). The CDR3 has 14 residues. The chain's CDR3 is CASRGTSGIAEQFF. In DNA form, the CDR3 reads TGTGCCAGTAGGGGGACTAGCGGAATCGCGGAGCAGTTCTTC.

This chain uses TRBV5-1 with TRBJ2-5; D may be TRBD1 (6 bases). The CDR3 runs 14 residues. CDR1 is SGHRS and CDR2 is YFSETQ in the germline V gene. Trimming removed 4 bases at V and 5 bases at J, with 15 bases between. The CDR3 DNA is TGCGCCAGCAGCCCCTATGGGGGCCGCGAGACCCAGTACTTC. It yields the protein CASSPYGGRETQYF. Together with reference TRBV5-1 and TRBJ2-5, the CDR3 gives the full variable domain: KAGVTQTPRYLIKTRGQQVTLSCSPISGHRSVSWYQQTPGQGLQFLFEYFSETQRNKGNFPGRFSGRQFSNSRSEMNVSTLELGDSALYLCASSPYGGRETQYFGPGTRLLVL.

J is TRBJ2-2 and V is TRBV18; either TRBD1 or TRBD2 may supply D (6 bases each). Per germline, CDR1 KGHSH and CDR2 LQKENI. V was trimmed by 1 base and J by 6 bases, leaving 12 bases between them. The CDR3 has 15 amino acids. The CDR3 spells CASSPRQGRPGELFF. The CDR3 region has the DNA TGTGCCAGCTCACCACGGCAGGGGAGGCCCGGGGAGCTGTTTTTT.

This clonotype has a count of ten or more. The CDR3 region is CASSFPRSAPTDTQYF. CDR3 in DNA: TGTGCCAGCAGTTTTCCTCGGAGCGCCCCCACAGATACGCAGTATTTT. The rearrangement links TRBV28 to TRBJ2-3; D is undetermined. V gave up 3 bases and J gave up 2 bases, with 15 bases separating them. Germline CDR1 MDHEN, CDR2 SYDVKM. CDR3 length equals 16 residues.

At least ten counts were recorded for this clonotype. The V gene is TRBV20-1, the J gene TRBJ2-3; TRBD1 might be the D (6 bases). V was cut by 0 bases and J by 6 bases, with 13 bases left in between. CDR3 length: 14 residues. Germline assignment: CDR1 DFQATT and CDR2 SNEGSKA (reference sequence). CDR3 sequence reads: CSARDPNRGDTQYF. The CDR3 coding sequence is TGCAGTGCTAGAGACCCTAATAGGGGGGATACGCAGTATTTT.

This chain joins TRBV14 and TRBJ1-4; maybe TRBD1 (5 bases). V lost 2 bases to trimming and J lost 8 bases, with 21 bases between them. Germline values: CDR1 SGHDN, CDR2 FVKESK. This CDR3 has 17 amino acids. The CDR3 DNA is TGTGCCAGCAGCCAATACTCCGGGACGGCTATCCGGGAAAAACTGTTTTTT. Its protein is CASSQYSGTAIREKLFF.

This chain links TRBV7-2 with TRBJ2-6; perhaps TRBD1 as D (6 bases). The CDR3 is made up of 17 amino acids. Looked up from germline, CDR1 is SGHTA and CDR2 is FQGNSA. V lost 1 base and J 1 base, leaving 11 bases between the germline ends. The CDR3 reads CASSLGRQVSGANVLTF. The CDR3 DNA is TGTGCCAGCAGCTTAGGGCGACAGGTATCTGGGGCCAACGTCCTGACTTTC. The full variable domain, completed using reference TRBV7-2 and TRBJ2-6, is GAGVSQSPSNKVTEKGKDVELRCDPISGHTALYWYRQSLGQGLEFLIYFQGNSAPDKSGLPSDRFSAERTGGSVSTLTIQRTQQEDSAVYLCASSLGRQVSGANVLTFGAGSRLTVL.

This clonotype was seen at least ten times. This chain links TRBV25-1 with TRBJ1-2, with D hard to call. Germline CDR1 reads MGHDK; CDR2 reads SYGVNS. Trimming cost V 9 bases and J 5 bases, with 13 bases left between them. The CDR3 is 12 amino acids. For the CDR3, the DNA is TGTGCCAGTCGGCACGCCAAATATGGCTACACCTTC. This codes for CASRHAKYGYTF.

The chain links TRBV5-1 to TRBJ2-3, with D perhaps being TRBD1 or TRBD2 (7 bases each). V lost 0 bases and J 2 bases, leaving 22 bases between the germline ends. Germline lookup yields CDR1 SGHRS and CDR2 YFSETQ. This CDR3 has 19 amino acids. CDR3 in amino acids: CASSLAPQGGWDYTDTQYF. CDR3 DNA sequence: TGCGCCAGCAGCTTGGCTCCCCAGGGGGGCTGGGACTACACAGATACGCAGTATTTT.

This clonotype was detected a few times. V and J are TRBV12-3 or TRBV12-4 and TRBJ2-2, with unresolved D. The V gene lost 1 base and the J gene lost 9 bases, with 12 bases spanning the gap. CDR3 length: 14 amino acids. The CDR3 protein is CASSLVGRSRELFF. Here the CDR3 DNA reads TGTGCCAGCAGTTTAGTAGGCCGCTCTCGGGAGCTGTTTTTT.

This clonotype was seen repeatedly, ten times or more. The chain couples TRBV7-2 to TRBJ1-1; D possibly corresponds to TRBD1 (5 bases). V dropped 0 bases and J dropped 1 base, with 6 bases sitting between them. The CDR3 length is 14 residues. The V gene's germline CDR1 is SGHTA and CDR2 FQGNSA. The CDR3, as DNA: TGTGCCAGCAGCTTAGCGGGACCGAACACTGAAGCTTTCTTT. It codes for CASSLAGPNTEAFF.

The chain is built from TRBV20-1 and TRBJ1-5, with D uncertain. V was cut by 0 bases and J by 4 bases, with 7 bases left in between. The CDR3 extends over 13 amino acids. CDR1 is DFQATT, CDR2 SNEGSKA, per germline (reference sequence). CDR3 DNA: TGCAGTGCTAGAGACCCAACTAATCAGCCCCAGCATTTT. It encodes CSARDPTNQPQHF.

This chain links TRBV5-4 with TRBJ2-1, with D possibly being TRBD1 or TRBD2 (6 bases each). Trimming shortened V by 2 bases and J by 1 base, and 10 bases separated the two germline ends. There are 15 residues in the CDR3. Germline V gene data show CDR1 as SGHNT and CDR2 as YYREEE (reference sequence). The CDR3 nucleotides are TGTGCCAGCAGCTTTGGGGGGCTTTCCTACAATGAGCAGTTCTTC. It yields the protein CASSFGGLSYNEQFF.

The chain recombines TRBV6-1 with TRBJ1-6; no definite D call. Germline V gene sequence: CDR1 MNHNS, CDR2 SASEGT. V shed 0 bases and J shed 9 bases, with 18 bases lying between them. The CDR3 consists of 17 residues. The CDR3 nucleotides read TGTGCCAGCAGTGAAGCTGCAGCGACTCTCCTGGGTTCACCCCTCCACTTT. Translation gives CASSEAAATLLGSPLHF.

For this clonotype: This may be a read error: a much more frequent sequence differs by one nucleotide. V and J are TRBV6-2 or TRBV6-3 and TRBJ2-7; no reliable D call. The CDR3 is 11 residues long. Germline V lookup: CDR1 MNHEY, CDR2 SVGEGT. V was trimmed by 10 bases and J by 3 bases, leaving 10 bases between them. This CDR3 reads CAISAFYEQYF. The CDR3 nucleotides are TGTGCCATCAGCGCATTCTACGAGCAGTACTTC.

The chain has TRBV6-1 and TRBJ2-1; D is perhaps TRBD1 or TRBD2 (5 bases each). Deletions cut 7 bases from V and 0 bases from J, with 10 bases between. The CDR3 consists of 14 residues. Looked up from germline, CDR1 is MNHNS and CDR2 is SASEGT. The CDR3 here is CASTEGISYNEQFF. For the CDR3, the DNA is TGTGCCAGCACCGAGGGGATCTCCTACAATGAGCAGTTCTTC.

Turning to this clonotype: This may come from a read error, since a much larger clone is one base off. V usage is TRBV7-2 and J usage is TRBJ2-3; D gene uncertain. Germline V lookup: CDR1 SGHTA, CDR2 FQGNSA. The V gene lost 1 base and the J gene lost 1 base, with 9 bases spanning the gap. The CDR3 is 15 residues long. CDR3 region: CASSLEGRRTDTQYF. The CDR3 DNA follows: TGTGCCAGCAGCTTAGAGGGCAGACGCACAGATACGCAGTATTTT.

This clonotype has a handful of counts. The chain links TRBV7-3 to TRBJ2-1, with 8 bases that match TRBD1. CDR3 length equals 15 residues. J gave up 8 bases and V 5 bases, and 11 bases lay outside the gene matches. Germline CDR1 and CDR2: SGHTA and FQGTGA. Written as DNA, the CDR3 is TGTGCCAGCAGCAAAACAGGGGGAATTTCTGATGAGCAGTTCTTC. This translates into CASSKTGGISDEQFF.

This clonotype came up a few times. The chain couples TRBV20-1 to TRBJ1-3; no clear D gene. Germline CDR1 and CDR2: DFQATT and SNEGSKA (reference sequence). CDR3 size: 13 residues. CDR3 loop: CSAQRVSGNTIYF. The CDR3, as DNA: TGCAGCGCTCAGAGGGTTTCTGGAAACACCATATATTTT.

The J gene is TRBJ2-6, the V gene TRBV5-1; 8 bases fit TRBD2. V dropped 4 bases and J dropped 0; count of bases not matched to a gene: 9. The CDR3 sequence is 18 residues long. Germline CDR1 is SGHRS and CDR2 is YFSETQ. The CDR3 sequence: CASSLRVAGSSGANVLTF. CDR3 coding DNA: TGCGCCAGCAGCCTGCGAGTAGCGGGGTCCTCTGGGGCCAACGTCCTGACTTTC. Using reference TRBV5-1 and TRBJ2-6 for the parts outside the CDR3, the full variable domain is KAGVTQTPRYLIKTRGQQVTLSCSPISGHRSVSWYQQTPGQGLQFLFEYFSETQRNKGNFPGRFSGRQFSNSRSEMNVSTLELGDSALYLCASSLRVAGSSGANVLTFGAGSRLTVL.

This clonotype was detected only a few times. This rearrangement joins TRBV7-3 to TRBJ2-5; no reliable D call. V was shortened by 5 bases and J by 3 bases, with 13 bases between the two germline ends. Germline V lookup: CDR1 SGHTA, CDR2 FQGTGA. The CDR3 loop spans 14 amino acids. The CDR3 bases are TGTGCCAGCAGCCTTCCCGGAGAAGAAGAGACCCAGTACTTC. Encoded protein: CASSLPGEEETQYF.

The chain carries TRBV6-1 and TRBJ1-5; D ambiguous. CDR3 length: 15 residues. From germline, CDR1 is MNHNS and CDR2 SASEGT. V was trimmed by 4 bases and J by 0 bases, leaving 10 bases between them. The CDR3 reads CASSVRGYSNQPQHF. CDR3 bases: TGTGCCAGCAGTGTACGGGGTTATAGCAATCAGCCCCAGCATTTT.

The CDR3 spells CASSIGVSVRNYGYTF. Here the CDR3 DNA reads TGCGCCAGCAGCATCGGGGTTTCGGTTAGGAACTATGGCTACACCTTC. The chain employs TRBV5-1 and TRBJ1-2; D remains ambiguous. The V end lost 4 bases, the J end lost 2 bases, and 18 bases lay between the germline ends. There are 16 residues in the CDR3. Germline values: CDR1 SGHRS, CDR2 YFSETQ.

The V and J genes are TRBV9 and TRBJ2-3; TRBD2 is a possible D gene (5 bases). The CDR3 has 16 residues. Germline loops: CDR1 SGDLS, CDR2 YYNGEE. Trimming took 4 bases from V and 0 from J, leaving 15 bases between them. CDR3 bases: TGTGCCAGCAGCCAACTAGGTCTTACTAGCACAGATACGCAGTATTTT. This sequence encodes CASSQLGLTSTDTQYF.

The chain's CDR3 is CASSATSARATQYF. CDR3 DNA: TGTGCCAGCAGCGCGACTAGCGCCCGGGCGACCCAGTACTTC. The chain links TRBV9 to TRBJ2-5, with 8 bases matching TRBD2. Germline assignment: CDR1 SGDLS and CDR2 YYNGEE. The CDR3 is made up of 14 amino acids. J lost 7 bases, V lost 3 bases, and 8 bases had no gene match.

The CDR3 spells CASGLSGRPFPGEQFF. Written as DNA, the CDR3 is TGTGCCAGCGGACTTAGCGGGAGGCCTTTCCCCGGTGAGCAGTTCTTC. The chain links TRBV2 to TRBJ2-1, with 10 positions matching TRBD2. Germline V gene sequence: CDR1 SNHLY, CDR2 FYNNEI. The CDR3 runs to 16 residues. V was clipped by 8 bases and J by 9 bases; unmatched bases: 16.

This chain uses TRBV7-9 with TRBJ2-2, with a possible D match to TRBD1 (6 bases). CDR3 length: 13 amino acids. The germline V gene has CDR1 SEHNR and CDR2 FQNEAQ (reference sequence). With 5 bases removed from V and 8 bases from J, the gap between germline ends came to 12 bases. The CDR3 protein is CASSHRVSGELFF. CDR3 sequence (DNA): TGTGCCAGCAGCCACAGGGTTTCAGGGGAGCTGTTTTTT. Full variable domain (missing parts from reference TRBV7-9 and TRBJ2-2): DTGVSQNPRHKITKRGQNVTFRCDPISEHNRLYWYRQTLGQGPEFLTYFQNEAQLEKSRLLSDRFSAERPKGSFSTLEIQRTEQGDSAMYLCASSHRVSGELFFGEGSRLTVL.

The chain recombines TRBV18 with TRBJ1-1; D gene uncertain. CDR1 KGHSH and CDR2 LQKENI come from the germline V gene. Trimming removed 4 bases at V and 4 bases at J, with 19 bases between. This CDR3 is built from 16 residues. Here the CDR3 reads CASSRSAGRGITEAFF. CDR3 coding DNA: TGTGCCAGCTCACGATCAGCTGGCCGAGGAATCACTGAAGCTTTCTTT.